Each of the 16 T cell receptor beta chains below was sequenced from the same sample in a study of blood T cell repertoires in COVID-19. Profiled with immunoSEQ multiplex PCR; TCRdb holds only in-frame clones, not every one. The sample has roughly 100,000 clones, about 75% seen once. Sequenced input: peripheral blood. These TCRs come from a woman in her seventies with acute or convalescent COVID-19.

The gene calls are TRBV21-1 and TRBJ2-4; TRBD2 is taken as the D call from the table, unchecked against the DNA. TRBV21-1 is listed as a pseudogene. This CDR3 is 17 amino acids long. CDR3 coding DNA: TGTGCCAGCAGCATTAGTTGTGCGGTGAAAGCCAAAAACATTCAGTACTTC. This translates into CASSISCAVKAKNIQYF.

This chain uses TRBV3-1 (or the pseudogene TRBV3-2) with TRBJ1-2, with D perhaps matching TRBD1 (5 bases). The V gene's germline CDR1 is LGHDT and CDR2 YNNKEL (reference sequence). The CDR3 is made up of 14 amino acids. V was pared by 1 base and J by 7 bases, with 13 bases between. CDR3 sequence (DNA): TGTGCCAGCAGCCAAGCCGGAACAGGTTTTGGCTACACCTTC. Translation gives CASSQAGTGFGYTF.

The chain couples TRBV3-1 (or the pseudogene TRBV3-2) to TRBJ2-2, with a possible D match to TRBD1 (6 bases). CDR1 and CDR2 (germline): LGHDT, YNNKEL (reference sequence). The CDR3 sequence is 15 residues long. Between the trimmed V and J ends, which lost 8 bases and 0 bases, there was a span of 13 bases. The CDR3 loop is CASDLGHPNTGELFF. The CDR3 nucleotides are TGTGCCAGCGATTTGGGACACCCGAACACCGGGGAGCTGTTTTTT.

The rearrangement joins TRBV6-2 or TRBV6-3 to TRBJ1-1; TRBD1 agrees at 9 bases. CDR1 is MNHEY, CDR2 SVGEGT, per germline. The J segment lost 4 bases and the V segment lost 6 bases, leaving 24 bases of the junction unmatched. The CDR3 totals 20 residues. The CDR3 bases are TGTGCCAGCAGCGCTACCCTTGGGACATTTGGGACAGGGAGGGTCACTGAAGCTTTCTTT. Translated, it gives CASSATLGTFGTGRVTEAFF.

The rearrangement links TRBV7-9 to TRBJ2-7; 10 bases fit TRBD2. Germline CDR1 is SEHNR and CDR2 is FQNEAQ (reference sequence). This CDR3 region has 18 residues. Trimming at V came to 1 base and at J to 4 bases, leaving 13 bases not matched to a gene. The CDR3 sequence is CASSLGHLSGGAGYEQYF. The CDR3 DNA reads as TGTGCCAGCAGCTTAGGCCATCTAAGCGGGGGGGCCGGTTACGAGCAGTACTTC. Looking up the rest from reference TRBV7-9 and TRBJ2-7 gives the full variable domain: DTGVSQNPRHKITKRGQNVTFRCDPISEHNRLYWYRQTLGQGPEFLTYFQNEAQLEKSRLLSDRFSAERPKGSFSTLEIQRTEQGDSAMYLCASSLGHLSGGAGYEQYFGPGTRLTVT.

V and J are TRBV5-4 and TRBJ2-1; 13 bases are a match to TRBD2. CDR1 and CDR2 from the germline V gene are SGHNT and YYREEE (reference sequence). The CDR3 has 17 amino acids. Germline trimming cut 4 bases from V and 6 bases from J; bases unmatched to any gene: 10. In DNA, the CDR3 is TGTGCCAGCAGCGACCGGACTAGCGGGGGTGCAATCAATGAGCAGTTCTTC. It is translated as CASSDRTSGGAINEQFF.

This clone was observed at least ten times. The chain links TRBV13 to TRBJ2-5, with D hard to call. The ends were cut back, 5 bases at V and 3 bases at J, with 4 bases in the middle. CDR3 length equals 11 residues. Germline loops: CDR1 PRHDT, CDR2 FYEKMQ (reference sequence). This CDR3 reads CASSQKETQYF. CDR3 bases: TGTGCCAGCAGCCAGAAAGAGACCCAGTACTTC.

The rearrangement uses TRBV7-9 and TRBJ2-3; D remains ambiguous. V was shortened by 5 bases and J by 0 bases, with 3 bases between the two germline ends. The germline V gene has CDR1 SEHNR and CDR2 FQNEAQ (reference sequence). The length of the CDR3 is 12 residues. The CDR3 spells CASSRSTDTQYF. The CDR3 DNA sequence: TGTGCCAGCAGCCGTAGCACAGATACGCAGTATTTT.

This clone showed up just a few times. The chain combines TRBV19 with TRBJ2-7; TRBD1 matches at 8 bases. The junction had 8 bases not matched to a gene; V was cut back by 4 bases and J by 6 bases. Germline values: CDR1 LNHDA, CDR2 SQIVND (reference sequence). The CDR3 covers 14 residues. For the CDR3, the DNA is TGTGCCAGTAGTAAGAGGACAGGGTTAATCGAGCAGTACTTC. Translating gives CASSKRTGLIEQYF.

The count of this clone is one. The genes are TRBV7-9 and TRBJ1-4; TRBD1 matches 8 bases. Trimming took 4 bases from V and 8 from J; bases not matched to a gene: 9. This CDR3 has 15 amino acids. Germline CDR1 SEHNR, CDR2 FQNEAQ (reference sequence). The CDR3 reads CASSYRTGLDEKLFF. CDR3 DNA sequence: TGTGCCAGCAGCTACCGGACAGGGCTGGACGAAAAACTGTTTTTT.

This clone was seen only a few times. The chain combines TRBV2 with TRBJ1-1; a weak D match, TRBD1 (6 bases). With 4 bases removed from V and 2 bases from J, the gap between germline ends came to 8 bases. This CDR3 region has 13 residues. The germline V gene has CDR1 SNHLY and CDR2 FYNNEI. Written as DNA, the CDR3 is TGTGCCAGCAGTGCGGACAGAAACACTGAAGCTTTCTTT. This encodes CASSADRNTEAFF.

The J gene is TRBJ2-3, the V gene TRBV3-1 (or the pseudogene TRBV3-2); 11 bases align to TRBD2. V shed 1 base and J 4 bases; nucleotides not matched to a gene: 10. The germline gives CDR1 LGHDT, CDR2 YNNKEL (reference sequence). The CDR3 loop spans 18 amino acids. The CDR3 bases are TGTGCCAGCAGCCAAGTCCCTCCTAGCGGGGGGAGCGCAGATACGCAGTATTTT. This encodes CASSQVPPSGGSADTQYF.

The chain links TRBV2 to TRBJ1-2; maybe TRBD1 (6 bases). Germline V gene sequence: CDR1 SNHLY, CDR2 FYNNEI. The CDR3 has 16 amino acids. V dropped 4 bases and J dropped 6 bases, with 21 bases sitting between them. This chain's CDR3 is CASSAGNTGIYDGYTF. The CDR3 DNA is TGTGCCAGCAGTGCAGGAAACACAGGGATTTACGATGGCTACACCTTC. Full variable domain (remainder filled in from reference TRBV2 and TRBJ1-2): EPEVTQTPSHQVTQMGQEVILRCVPISNHLYFYWYRQILGQKVEFLVSFYNNEISEKSEIFDDQFSVERPDGSNFTLKIRSTKLEDSAMYFCASSAGNTGIYDGYTFGSGTRLTVV.

The CDR3 region is CASSLYGQQGKYGYTF. Written as DNA, the CDR3 is TGTGCCAGCAGTTTATATGGACAACAGGGGAAATATGGCTACACCTTC. The chain is built from TRBV28 and TRBJ1-2, with 7 bases identical to TRBD1. The CDR3 loop spans 16 amino acids. Germline loops: CDR1 MDHEN, CDR2 SYDVKM. V trimming: 1 base; J trimming: 5 bases; junction bases outside the gene matches: 10.

The chain joins TRBV19 to TRBJ2-3; tentatively, D is TRBD2 (6 bases). The CDR3 totals 14 residues. Germline V gene lookup returns CDR1 LNHDA and CDR2 SQIVND (reference sequence). The V gene lost 5 bases and the J gene lost 4 bases, with 13 bases spanning the gap. CDR3: CASSPPGRSDTQYF. CDR3 coding DNA: TGTGCCAGTAGTCCCCCAGGGAGGTCAGATACGCAGTATTTT.

Points on this clone: Different DNA sequences within this sample yield the same CDR3. The chain combines TRBV27 with TRBJ2-1; 10 positions agree with TRBD1. The CDR3 has 16 amino acids. The J segment lost 7 bases and the V segment lost 5 bases, leaving 11 bases of the junction unmatched. The germline CDR1 and CDR2 sequences are MNHEY and SMNVEV (reference sequence). The CDR3 nucleotides are TGTGCCAGCAGTCCCACCCGGGACAGGGGCTTGAATGAGCAGTTCTTC. Amino acid sequence: CASSPTRDRGLNEQFF.